The 7 T cell receptor beta chains in this list originate from one sample, sequenced in a study of CD8 T cells in Susac syndrome. Reverse transcription used 0.5 to 1 ug RNA and random hexamers. TCRdb redid the calling of the immunoSEQ multiplex PCR reads with MiXCR, one entry per CDR3 protein. The sample has about 82,000 distinct CDR3 sequences; approximately 96% are singletons. The material sequenced was CD8+ T cells from PBMCs. The receptor source for this set is a human donor with Susac syndrome.

The chain couples TRBV11-2 to TRBJ2-1; D unresolved. Germline V gene sequence: CDR1 SGHAT, CDR2 FQNNGV. V dropped 0 bases and J dropped 7 bases, with 10 bases sitting between them. This CDR3 is 14 amino acids long. CDR3: CASSLEWIMNEQFF. The CDR3 DNA is TGTGCCAGCAGCTTAGAATGGATTATGAATGAGCAGTTCTTC.

This chain uses TRBV5-1 with TRBJ1-3, with TRBD1 matching 7 bases. The CDR3 consists of 15 residues. Germline CDR1 and CDR2: SGHRS and YFSETQ. The V segment lost 4 bases and the J segment 2 bases; nucleotides outside the gene matches: 6. The chain's CDR3 is CASSLMTGTGNTIYF. CDR3 DNA: TGCGCCAGCAGCCTCATGACAGGGACTGGAAACACCATATATTTT.

The gene calls are TRBV20-1 and TRBJ2-3; D assignment may be TRBD1 or TRBD2 (7 bases each). This CDR3 region has 13 residues. The germline CDR1 and CDR2 sequences are DFQATT and SNEGSKA (reference sequence). The germline V and J ends were trimmed by 4 bases and 3 bases, with 11 bases remaining between them. The CDR3 region has the DNA TGCAGTGCTATTCAGGGGGGGACAGATACGCAGTATTTT. Amino acid sequence: CSAIQGGTDTQYF.

The CDR3 is CSVPIRRREDTQYF. The CDR3 bases are TGCAGTGTCCCCATAAGGCGACGTGAGGATACGCAGTATTTT. V usage is TRBV20-1 and J usage is TRBJ2-3, with unresolved D. CDR1 is DFQATT and CDR2 is SNEGSKA in the germline V gene (reference sequence). Trimming took 7 bases from V and 6 from J, leaving 20 bases between them. CDR3 length: 14 amino acids.

This clonotype was counted a single time. The rearrangement links TRBV29-1 to TRBJ1-1, with D unresolved. The germline CDR1 and CDR2 sequences are SQVTM and ANQGSEA. The CDR3 totals 12 residues. The ends were cut back, 5 bases at V and 1 base at J, with 8 bases in the middle. In DNA form, the CDR3 reads TGCAGCGTTTTGGCAGGGAACACTGAAGCTTTCTTT. This translates into CSVLAGNTEAFF.

CDR3 protein: CATRGTYNSPLHF. DNA of the CDR3: TGTGCCACCAGGGGAACCTATAATTCACCCCTCCACTTT. The V and J genes are TRBV6-5 and TRBJ1-6; weak D call: TRBD1 (6 bases). V lost 10 bases to trimming and J lost 2 bases, with 9 bases between them. The CDR3 runs to 13 residues. Germline V CDR1 and CDR2: MNHEY, SVGAGI.

The rearrangement uses TRBV6-5 and TRBJ1-2, with unresolved D. This CDR3 contains 13 residues. Germline values: CDR1 MNHEY, CDR2 SVGAGI. V gave up 0 bases and J gave up 8 bases, with 10 bases separating them. The CDR3 protein is CASSYSLYRGYTF. CDR3 coding DNA: TGTGCCAGCAGTTACTCCCTCTATCGCGGCTACACCTTC.